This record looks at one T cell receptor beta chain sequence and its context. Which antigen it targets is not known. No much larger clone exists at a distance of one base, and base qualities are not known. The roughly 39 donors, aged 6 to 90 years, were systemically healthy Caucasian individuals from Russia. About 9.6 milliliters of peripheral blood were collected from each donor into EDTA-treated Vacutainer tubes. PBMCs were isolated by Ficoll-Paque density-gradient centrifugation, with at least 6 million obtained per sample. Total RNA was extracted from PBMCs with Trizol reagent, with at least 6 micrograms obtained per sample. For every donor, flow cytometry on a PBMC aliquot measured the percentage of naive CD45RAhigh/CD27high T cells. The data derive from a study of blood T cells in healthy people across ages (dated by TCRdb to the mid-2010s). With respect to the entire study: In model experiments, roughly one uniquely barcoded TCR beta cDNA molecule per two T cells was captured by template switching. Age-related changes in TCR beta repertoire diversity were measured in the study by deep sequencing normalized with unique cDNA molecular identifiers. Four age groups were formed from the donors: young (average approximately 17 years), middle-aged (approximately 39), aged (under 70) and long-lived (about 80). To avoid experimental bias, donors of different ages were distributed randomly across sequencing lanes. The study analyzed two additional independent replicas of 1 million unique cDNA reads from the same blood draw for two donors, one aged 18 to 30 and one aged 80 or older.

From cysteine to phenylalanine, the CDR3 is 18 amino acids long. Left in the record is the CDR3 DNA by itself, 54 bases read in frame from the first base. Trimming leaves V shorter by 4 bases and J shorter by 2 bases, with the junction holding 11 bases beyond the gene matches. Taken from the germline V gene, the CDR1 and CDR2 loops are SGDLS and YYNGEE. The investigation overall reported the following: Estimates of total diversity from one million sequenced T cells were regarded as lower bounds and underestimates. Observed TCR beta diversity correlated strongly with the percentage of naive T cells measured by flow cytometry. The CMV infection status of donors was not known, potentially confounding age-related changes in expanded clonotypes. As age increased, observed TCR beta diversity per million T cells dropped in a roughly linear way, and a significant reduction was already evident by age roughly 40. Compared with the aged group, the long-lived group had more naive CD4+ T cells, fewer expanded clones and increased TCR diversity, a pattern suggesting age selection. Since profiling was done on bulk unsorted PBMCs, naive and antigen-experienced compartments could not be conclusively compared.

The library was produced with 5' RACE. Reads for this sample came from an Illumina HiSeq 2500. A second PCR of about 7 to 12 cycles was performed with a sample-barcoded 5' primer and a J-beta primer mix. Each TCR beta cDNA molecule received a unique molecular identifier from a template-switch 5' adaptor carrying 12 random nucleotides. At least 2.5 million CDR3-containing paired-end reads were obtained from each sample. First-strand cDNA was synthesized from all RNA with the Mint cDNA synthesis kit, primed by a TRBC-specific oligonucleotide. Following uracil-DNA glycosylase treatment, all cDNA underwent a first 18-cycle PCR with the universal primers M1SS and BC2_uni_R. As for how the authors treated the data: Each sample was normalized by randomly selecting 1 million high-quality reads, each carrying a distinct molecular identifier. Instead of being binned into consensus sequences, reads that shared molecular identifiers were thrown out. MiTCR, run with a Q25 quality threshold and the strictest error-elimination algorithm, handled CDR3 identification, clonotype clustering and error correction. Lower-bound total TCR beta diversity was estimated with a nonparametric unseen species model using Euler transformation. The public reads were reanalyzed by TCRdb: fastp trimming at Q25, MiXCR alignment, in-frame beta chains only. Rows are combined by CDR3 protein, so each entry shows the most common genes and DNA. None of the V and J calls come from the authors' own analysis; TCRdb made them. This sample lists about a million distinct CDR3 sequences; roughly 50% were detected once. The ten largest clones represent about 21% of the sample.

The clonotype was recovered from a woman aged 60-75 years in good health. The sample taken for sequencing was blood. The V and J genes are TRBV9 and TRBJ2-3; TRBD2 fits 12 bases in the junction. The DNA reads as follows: TGTGCCAGCAGCTCCCGACTAGCGGGAGACCTAGTCACAGATACGCAGTATTTT. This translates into CASSSRLAGDLVTDTQYF.